Listed here are 3 T cell receptor beta chains from one sample, sequenced in a study of cytomegalovirus exposure and HLA in healthy donors. PCR was performed using 60 Vbeta and 13 Jbeta primers. Data came from immunoSEQ multiplex PCR; TCRdb stores just in-frame clones and leaves some out. The table lists 90,000 to 150,000 clones, about 85% of them singletons. What was sequenced was PBMCs. All receptors derive from a man in his forties or fifties in good health and CMV-seronegative.

This sequence joins TRBV7-8 and TRBJ2-6, with 8 positions matching TRBD1. CDR1 is SGHVS and CDR2 is FQNEAQ in the germline V gene. The V segment lost 5 bases and the J segment 4 bases; nucleotides outside the gene matches: 7. The CDR3 loop spans 16 amino acids. This CDR3 reads CASSQGAGEGANVLTF. CDR3 DNA sequence: TGTGCCAGCAGCCAGGGGGCTGGGGAAGGGGCCAACGTCCTGACTTTC.

The CDR3 coding sequence is TGTGCCAGCAGCACAGCGGGAGGGCCCTGGGAGACCCAGTACTTC. Its protein is CASSTAGGPWETQYF. The chain combines TRBV7-2 with TRBJ2-5; 10 bases are shared with TRBD2. V was clipped by 5 bases and J by 5 bases; unmatched bases: 8. The CDR3 covers 15 residues. The germline gives CDR1 SGHTA, CDR2 FQGNSA.

This chain joins TRBV7-2 and TRBJ1-4; 8 bases are a match to TRBD1. The J segment lost 6 bases and the V segment lost 5 bases, leaving 8 bases of the junction unmatched. CDR3 length equals 15 residues. Germline V gene lookup returns CDR1 SGHTA and CDR2 FQGNSA. This chain's CDR3 is CASSPQGAEDEKLFF. The CDR3 DNA sequence: TGTGCCAGCAGCCCCCAGGGGGCTGAAGATGAAAAACTGTTTTTT.